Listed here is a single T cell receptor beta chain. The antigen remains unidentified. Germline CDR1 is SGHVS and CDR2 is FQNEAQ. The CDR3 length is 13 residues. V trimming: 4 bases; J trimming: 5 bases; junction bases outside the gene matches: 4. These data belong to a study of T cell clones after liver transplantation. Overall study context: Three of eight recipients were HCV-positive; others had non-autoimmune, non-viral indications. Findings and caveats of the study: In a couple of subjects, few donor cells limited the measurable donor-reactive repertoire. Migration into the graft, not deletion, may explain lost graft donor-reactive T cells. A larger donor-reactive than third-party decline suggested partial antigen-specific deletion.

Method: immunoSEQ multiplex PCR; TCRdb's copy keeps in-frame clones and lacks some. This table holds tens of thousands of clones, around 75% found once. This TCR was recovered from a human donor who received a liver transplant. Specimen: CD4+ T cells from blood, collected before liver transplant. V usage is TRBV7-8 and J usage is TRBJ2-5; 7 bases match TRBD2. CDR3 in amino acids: CASSSTSPETQYF. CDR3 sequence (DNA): TGTGCCAGCAGCTCGACTAGCCCGGAGACCCAGTACTTC.